This T cell receptor beta chain was identified during a study of beta chain features in type 1 diabetes. Overall study: The patients were much like the healthy donors in age, gender and cell yields. Sorted cells numbering some 110,000,000 were examined across all samples.

Cell sorting via CD45RO/CCR7/CD25/CD127/CD95/CD27 was performed to obtain CD4+ naive, central memory, regulatory and stem cell-like memory cells. General study points: TCRB CDR3s from Type 1 diabetes patients were moderately but significantly shorter in all four CD4+ subsets.

What was sequenced were expressed TCRB transcripts, since all of the isolated RNA had been reverse transcribed. Clones were sequenced by immunoSEQ multiplex PCR, and TCRdb holds only the in-frame ones, with some missing. The table records 500,000 to 650,000 clones, about an eighth of them present only once. This clone showed up just a few times. What it binds is not known. The TCR comes from a man younger than 45 with type 1 diabetes. Sequenced input: naive CD4+ T cells from blood.

Here the CDR3 reads CASSQVKDTEAFF. DNA for the CDR3: TGTGCCAGCTCACAAGTAAAGGACACTGAAGCTTTCTTT. The J gene is TRBJ1-1, the V gene TRBV18; D remains unclear. V lost 4 bases, J lost 3 bases, and 9 bases lay in between. CDR1 KGHSH and CDR2 LQKENI come from the germline V gene. The CDR3 runs 13 residues. Drawing the rest from reference TRBV18 and TRBJ1-1, the complete variable domain is NAGVMQNPRHLVRRRGQEARLRCSPMKGHSHVYWYRQLPEEGLKFMVYLQKENIIDESGMPKERFSAEFPKEGPSILRIQQVVRGDSAAYFCASSQVKDTEAFFGQGTRLTVV.